Reported below is one T cell receptor (beta chain). The entry originates in a study of blood T cell repertoires in COVID-19. For the study at large: COVID-19 samples collected from the United States, Italy and Spain covered acute and convalescent phases.

Germline CDR1 and CDR2: MNHEY and SVGAGI. CDR3 length: 16 amino acids. Trimming removed 0 bases from V and 3 bases from J; junction bases left unmatched: 8. Study members were between roughly 18 and 100 years old and lived in some 22 US regions. Cohort 3 donors counted as recovered after two negative PCRs, clearance, or resolved symptoms. Clones were read by immunoSEQ multiplex PCR, and TCRdb kept only the in-frame ones, dropping some. Seen here are roughly 300,000 clones, around 84% observed once, and the top ten hold 4% to 5%. This clonotype was obtained from a man aged 30-40 years who had recovered from COVID-19. What was sequenced was PBMCs or T cells enriched from blood (not recorded which). The chain employs TRBV6-5 and TRBJ2-7, with 7 positions matching TRBD1. The CDR3: CASSYSGGRTYYEQYF. Here the CDR3 DNA reads TGTGCCAGCAGTTACTCAGGGGGCAGGACTTACTACGAGCAGTACTTC.